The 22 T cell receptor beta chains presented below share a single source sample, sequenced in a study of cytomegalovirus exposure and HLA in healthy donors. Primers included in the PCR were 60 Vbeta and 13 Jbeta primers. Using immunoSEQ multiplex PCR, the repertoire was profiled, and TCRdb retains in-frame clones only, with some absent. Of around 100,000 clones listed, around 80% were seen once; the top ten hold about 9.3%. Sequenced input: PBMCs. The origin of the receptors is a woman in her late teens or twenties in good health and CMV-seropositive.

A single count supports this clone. The CDR3 sequence: CAISEIRGTSGLANTGELFF. CDR3 bases: TGTGCCATCAGTGAGATACGGGGGACTAGCGGACTCGCGAACACCGGGGAGCTGTTTTTT. The chain couples TRBV10-3 to TRBJ2-2; 11 bases match TRBD2. CDR1 is ENHRY, CDR2 SYGVKD, per germline. Trimming removed 2 bases from V and 0 bases from J; junction bases left unmatched: 11. The length of the CDR3 is 20 residues.

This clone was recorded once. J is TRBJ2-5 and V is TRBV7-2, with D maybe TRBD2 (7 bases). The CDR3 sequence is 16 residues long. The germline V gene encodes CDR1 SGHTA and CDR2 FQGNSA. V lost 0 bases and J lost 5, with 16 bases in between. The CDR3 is CASSLARGGTGETQYF. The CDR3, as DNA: TGTGCCAGCAGCTTAGCTAGGGGGGGGACGGGGGAGACCCAGTACTTC.

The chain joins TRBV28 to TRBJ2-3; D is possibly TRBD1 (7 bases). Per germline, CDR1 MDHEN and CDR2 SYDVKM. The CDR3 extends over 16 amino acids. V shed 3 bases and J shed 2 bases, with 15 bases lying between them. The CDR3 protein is CASSLAGQTYTDTQYF. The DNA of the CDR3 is TGTGCCAGCAGTTTGGCGGGACAGACGTACACAGATACGCAGTATTTT.

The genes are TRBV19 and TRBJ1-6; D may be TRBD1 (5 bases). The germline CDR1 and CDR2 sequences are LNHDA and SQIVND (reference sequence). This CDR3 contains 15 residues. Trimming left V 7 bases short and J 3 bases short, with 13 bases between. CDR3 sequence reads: CASNTGGLYNSPLHF. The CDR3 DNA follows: TGTGCCAGTAATACAGGTGGCCTCTATAATTCACCCCTCCACTTT.

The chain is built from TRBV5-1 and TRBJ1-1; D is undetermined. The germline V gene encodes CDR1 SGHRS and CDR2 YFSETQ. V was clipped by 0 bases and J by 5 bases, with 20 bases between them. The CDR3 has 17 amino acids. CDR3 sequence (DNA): TGCGCCAGCAGCTTGGCCGGGGTGGAGTTAACTCGGACTGAAGCTTTCTTT. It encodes CASSLAGVELTRTEAFF.

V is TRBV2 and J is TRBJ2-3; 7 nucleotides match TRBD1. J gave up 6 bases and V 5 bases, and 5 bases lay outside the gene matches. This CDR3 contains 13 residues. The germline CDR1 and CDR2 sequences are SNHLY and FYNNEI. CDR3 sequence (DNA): TGTGCCAGCAGTTACACAGGGGCGGATACGCAGTATTTT. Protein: CASSYTGADTQYF.

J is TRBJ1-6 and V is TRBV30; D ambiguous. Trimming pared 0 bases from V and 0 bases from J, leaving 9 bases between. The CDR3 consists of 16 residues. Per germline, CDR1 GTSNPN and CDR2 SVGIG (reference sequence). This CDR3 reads CAWSVLQSSYNSPLHF. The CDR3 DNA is TGTGCCTGGAGTGTATTACAGTCCTCCTATAATTCACCCCTCCACTTT. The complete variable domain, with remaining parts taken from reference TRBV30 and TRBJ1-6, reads SQTIHQWPATLVQPVGSPLSLECTVEGTSNPNLYWYRQAAGRGLQLLFYSVGIGQISSEVPQNLSASRPQDRQFILSSKKLLLSDSGFYLCAWSVLQSSYNSPLHFGNGTRLTVT.

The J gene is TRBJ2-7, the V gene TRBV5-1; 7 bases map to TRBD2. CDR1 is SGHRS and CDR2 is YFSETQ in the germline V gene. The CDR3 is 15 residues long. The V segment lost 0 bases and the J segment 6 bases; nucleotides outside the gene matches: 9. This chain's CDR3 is CASSLGAAGEGEQYF. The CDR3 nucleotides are TGCGCCAGCAGCTTGGGTGCGGCGGGAGAGGGCGAGCAGTACTTC.

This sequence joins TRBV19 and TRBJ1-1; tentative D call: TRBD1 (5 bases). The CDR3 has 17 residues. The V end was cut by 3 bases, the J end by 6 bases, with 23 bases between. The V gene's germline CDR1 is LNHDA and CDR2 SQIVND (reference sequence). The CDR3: CASSIRTFGGVRAEAFF. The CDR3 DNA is TGTGCCAGTAGTATTCGCACATTTGGGGGGGTTCGGGCTGAAGCTTTCTTT.

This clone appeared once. CDR3 residues: CASSPGQGSEKLFF. CDR3 nucleotides: TGTGCCAGCTCACCGGGACAGGGTAGTGAAAAACTGTTTTTT. The chain couples TRBV18 to TRBJ1-4; TRBD1 aligns across 9 bases. CDR1 is KGHSH and CDR2 is LQKENI in the germline V gene. V was pared by 3 bases and J by 7 bases, with 3 bases of the junction left unmatched. The CDR3 has 14 residues.

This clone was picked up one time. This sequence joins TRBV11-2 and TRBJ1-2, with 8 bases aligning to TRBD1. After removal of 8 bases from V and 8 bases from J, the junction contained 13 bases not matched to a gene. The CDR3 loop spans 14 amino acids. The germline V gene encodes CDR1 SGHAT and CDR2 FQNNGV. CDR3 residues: CASGLLRGLGGYTF. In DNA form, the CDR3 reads TGTGCCAGCGGGCTACTCAGGGGGCTCGGGGGCTACACCTTC. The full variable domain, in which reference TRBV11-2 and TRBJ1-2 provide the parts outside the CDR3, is EAGVAQSPRYKIIEKRQSVAFWCNPISGHATLYWYQQILGQGPKLLIQFQNNGVVDDSQLPKDRFSAERLKGVDSTLKIQPAKLEDSAVYLCASGLLRGLGGYTFGSGTRLTVV.

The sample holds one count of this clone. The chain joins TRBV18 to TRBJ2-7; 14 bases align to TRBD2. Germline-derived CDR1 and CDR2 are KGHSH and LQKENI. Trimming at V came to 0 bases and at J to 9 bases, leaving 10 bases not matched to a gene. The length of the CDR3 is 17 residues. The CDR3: CASSPPGLAGDLPGQYF. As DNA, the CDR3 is TGTGCCAGCTCACCACCGGGACTAGCGGGAGACTTACCCGGGCAGTACTTC.

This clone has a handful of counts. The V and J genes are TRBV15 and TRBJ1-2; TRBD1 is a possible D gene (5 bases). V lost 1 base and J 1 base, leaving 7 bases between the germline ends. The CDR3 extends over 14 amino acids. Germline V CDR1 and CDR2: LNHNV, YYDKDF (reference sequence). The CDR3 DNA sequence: TGTGCCACCAGCAGAGGGGGGGTTAACTATGGCTACACCTTC. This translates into CATSRGGVNYGYTF.

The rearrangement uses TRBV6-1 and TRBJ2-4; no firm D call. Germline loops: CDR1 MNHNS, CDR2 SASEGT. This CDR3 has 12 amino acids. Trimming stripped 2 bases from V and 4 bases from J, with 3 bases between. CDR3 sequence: CASSEQKNIQYF. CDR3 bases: TGTGCCAGCAGTGAACAGAAAAACATTCAGTACTTC.

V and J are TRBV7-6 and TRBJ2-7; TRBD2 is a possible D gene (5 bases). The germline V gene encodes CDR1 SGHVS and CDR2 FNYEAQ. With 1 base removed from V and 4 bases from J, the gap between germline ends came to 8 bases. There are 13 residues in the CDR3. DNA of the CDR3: TGTGCCAGCAGCTTAGGTCCGGGGTACGAGCAGTACTTC. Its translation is CASSLGPGYEQYF.

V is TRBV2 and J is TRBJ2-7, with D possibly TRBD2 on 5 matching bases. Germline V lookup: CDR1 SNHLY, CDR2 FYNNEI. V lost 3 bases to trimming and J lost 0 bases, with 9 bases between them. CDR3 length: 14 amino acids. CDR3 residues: CASSEVGSSYEQYF. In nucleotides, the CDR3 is TGTGCCAGCAGTGAGGTGGGGAGCTCCTACGAGCAGTACTTC.

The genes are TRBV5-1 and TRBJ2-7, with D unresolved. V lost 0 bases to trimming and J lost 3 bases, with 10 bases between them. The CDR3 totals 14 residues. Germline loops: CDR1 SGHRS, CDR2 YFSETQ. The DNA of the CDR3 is TGCGCCAGCAGCTTGGATACGGGTCTCTACGAGCAGTACTTC. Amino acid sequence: CASSLDTGLYEQYF.

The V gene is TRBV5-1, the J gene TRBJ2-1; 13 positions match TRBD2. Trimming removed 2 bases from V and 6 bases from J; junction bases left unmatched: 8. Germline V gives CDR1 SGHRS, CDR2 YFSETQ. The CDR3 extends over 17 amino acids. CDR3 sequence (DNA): TGCGCCAGCAGCTTCGACCCCGGGACTAGCGGGGTCAATGAGCAGTTCTTC. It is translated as CASSFDPGTSGVNEQFF.

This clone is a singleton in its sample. The chain's CDR3 is CASSSPMASSYEQYF. The DNA for the CDR3 is TGTGCCAGCAGTTCCCCCATGGCTAGCTCCTACGAGCAGTACTTC. V gene TRBV6-5 combines with J gene TRBJ2-7; no clear D gene. Between the trimmed V and J ends, which lost 4 bases and 0 bases, there was a span of 13 bases. Germline lookup yields CDR1 MNHEY and CDR2 SVGAGI. The CDR3 length is 15 residues.

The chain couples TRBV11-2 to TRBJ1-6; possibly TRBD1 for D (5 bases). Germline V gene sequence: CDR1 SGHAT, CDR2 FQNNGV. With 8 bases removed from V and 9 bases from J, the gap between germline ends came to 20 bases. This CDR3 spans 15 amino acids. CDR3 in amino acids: CASPPKGIVLSPLHF. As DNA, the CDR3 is TGTGCCAGCCCACCGAAGGGGATAGTTCTTTCACCCCTCCACTTT.

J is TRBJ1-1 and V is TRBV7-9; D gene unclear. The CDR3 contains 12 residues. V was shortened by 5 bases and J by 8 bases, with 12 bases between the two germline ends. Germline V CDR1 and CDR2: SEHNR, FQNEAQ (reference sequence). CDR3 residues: CASSRGREEAFF. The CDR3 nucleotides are TGTGCCAGCAGCCGGGGTAGGGAGGAAGCTTTCTTT.

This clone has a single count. Here the CDR3 reads CASSQVAGRGHVNEKLFF. The CDR3 bases are TGCGCCAGCAGCCAAGTGGCGGGTAGGGGGCATGTTAATGAAAAACTGTTTTTT. This rearrangement joins TRBV4-1 to TRBJ1-4; 7 nucleotides match TRBD1. The trim removed 1 base at V and 4 bases at J, leaving 12 bases unmatched. The CDR3 has 18 residues. Germline values: CDR1 MGHRA, CDR2 YSYEKL.